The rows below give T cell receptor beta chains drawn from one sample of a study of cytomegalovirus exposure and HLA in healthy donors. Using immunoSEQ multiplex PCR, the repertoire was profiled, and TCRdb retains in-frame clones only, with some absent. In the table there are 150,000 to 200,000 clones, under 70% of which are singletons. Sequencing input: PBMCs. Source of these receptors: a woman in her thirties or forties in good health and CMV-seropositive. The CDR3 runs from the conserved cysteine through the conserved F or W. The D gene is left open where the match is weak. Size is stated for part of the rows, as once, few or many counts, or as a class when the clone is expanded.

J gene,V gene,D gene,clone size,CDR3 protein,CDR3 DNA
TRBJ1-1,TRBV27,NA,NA,CASTLTGGNTEAFF,TGTGCCAGCACCCTAACGGGGGGTAACACTGAAGCTTTCTTT
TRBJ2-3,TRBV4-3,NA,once,CASSPNWAGGETQYF,TGCGCCAGCAGCCCGAACTGGGCTGGCGGGGAAACGCAGTATTTT
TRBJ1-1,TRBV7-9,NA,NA,CASSKSQGNTEAFF,TGTGCCAGCAGCAAAAGTCAGGGGAACACTGAAGCTTTCTTT
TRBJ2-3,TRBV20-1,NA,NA,CSASNRDTQYF,TGCAGTGCTAGTAACCGGGATACGCAGTATTTT
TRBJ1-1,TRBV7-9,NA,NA,CASSLKTGYTEAFF,TGTGCCAGCAGCTTAAAAACAGGGTACACTGAAGCTTTCTTT
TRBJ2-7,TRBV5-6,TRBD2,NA,CASSLGPGLGYEQYF,TGTGCCAGCAGCCTGGGGCCGGGACTAGGCTACGAGCAGTACTTC
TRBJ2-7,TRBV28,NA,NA,CASTPIRGGEQYF,TGTGCCAGCACCCCTATAAGAGGAGGCGAGCAGTACTTC
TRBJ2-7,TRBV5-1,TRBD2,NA,CASSLAAGGPNEQYF,TGCGCCAGCAGCTTGGCGGCGGGAGGGCCTAACGAGCAGTACTTC
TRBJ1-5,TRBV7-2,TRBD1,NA,CASSLGTGNQPQHF,TGTGCCAGCAGCCTAGGGACAGGGAATCAGCCCCAGCATTTT
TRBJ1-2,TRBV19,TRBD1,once,CASVSRDREGYTF,TGTGCCAGCGTGAGCCGGGACAGGGAAGGCTACACCTTC
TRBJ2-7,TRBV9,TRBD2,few,CASSEGTSGDVTEQYF,TGTGCCAGCAGCGAGGGGACTAGCGGGGACGTAACCGAGCAGTACTTC
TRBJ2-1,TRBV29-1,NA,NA,CSVEDSSYNEQFF,TGCAGCGTAGAGGATAGCTCCTACAATGAGCAGTTCTTC
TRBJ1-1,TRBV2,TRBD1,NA,CASSRDRNTEAFF,TGTGCCAGCAGTAGGGACAGGAACACTGAAGCTTTCTTT
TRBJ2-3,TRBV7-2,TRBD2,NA,CASSLAPSGDTDTQYF,TGTGCCAGCAGCTTAGCGCCTAGCGGGGACACAGATACGCAGTATTTT
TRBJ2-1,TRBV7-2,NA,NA,CASSLAPYDGSEQFF,TGTGCCAGCAGCTTAGCGCCCTATGACGGGAGTGAGCAGTTCTTC
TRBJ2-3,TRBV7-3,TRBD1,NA,CASSHSGQGADTQYF,TGTGCCAGCAGCCACTCGGGACAGGGGGCAGATACGCAGTATTTT
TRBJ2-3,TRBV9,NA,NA,CASSVAGTSTDTQYF,TGTGCCAGCAGCGTAGCGGGGACTAGCACAGATACGCAGTATTTT
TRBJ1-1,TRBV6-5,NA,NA,CATTGGAITEAFF,TGTGCCACCACCGGAGGGGCCATCACTGAAGCTTTCTTT
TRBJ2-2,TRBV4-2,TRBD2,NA,CASSPLPSAGGFNGELFF,TGTGCCAGCAGCCCCCTCCCCAGTGCGGGAGGATTCAACGGGGAGCTGTTTTTT
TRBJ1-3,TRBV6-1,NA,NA,CASSETVPISGNTIYF,TGTGCCAGCAGTGAGACAGTCCCTATCTCTGGAAACACCATATATTTT
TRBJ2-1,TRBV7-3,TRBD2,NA,CASSLTREGFNEQFF,TGTGCCAGCAGCTTAACCCGGGAGGGATTCAATGAGCAGTTCTTC
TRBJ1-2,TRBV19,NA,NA,CASSKYSEDGYTF,TGTGCCAGTAGTAAGTATTCGGAGGATGGCTACACCTTC
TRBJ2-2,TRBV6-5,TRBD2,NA,CASTSGDTGELFF,TGTGCCAGCACTAGCGGGGACACCGGGGAGCTGTTTTTT
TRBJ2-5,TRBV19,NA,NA,CASTTTERETQYF,TGTGCCAGTACCACGACAGAGCGAGAGACCCAGTACTTC
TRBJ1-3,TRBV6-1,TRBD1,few,CASSPDRVSGNTIYF,TGTGCCAGCAGTCCGGACAGGGTCTCTGGAAACACCATATATTTT
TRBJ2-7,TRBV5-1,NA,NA,CASSSGTVSSLYEQYF,TGCGCCAGCAGCTCGGGGACTGTCTCTTCTCTTTACGAGCAGTACTTC
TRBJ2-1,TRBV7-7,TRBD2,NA,CASTTAGEGPRNEQFF,TGTGCTAGCACCACAGCGGGGGAGGGCCCTCGCAATGAGCAGTTCTTC
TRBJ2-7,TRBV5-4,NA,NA,CASSVDRNTYEQYF,TGTGCCAGCAGCGTGGACAGAAATACCTACGAGCAGTACTTC
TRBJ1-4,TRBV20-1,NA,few,CSASGEEKLFF,TGCAGTGCTAGCGGTGAGGAGAAACTGTTTTTT
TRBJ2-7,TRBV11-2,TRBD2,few,CASSRGLAGGPVQYF,TGTGCCAGCAGCAGGGGACTAGCGGGAGGGCCGGTGCAGTACTTC
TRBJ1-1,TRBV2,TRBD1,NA,CASRQGAETEAFF,TGTGCCAGCAGACAGGGGGCAGAGACTGAAGCTTTCTTT
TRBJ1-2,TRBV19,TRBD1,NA,CASNTGTVGYGYTF,TGTGCCAGTAATACCGGGACAGTCGGTTATGGCTACACCTTC
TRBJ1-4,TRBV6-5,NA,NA,CASSTEEAANEKLFF,TGTGCCAGCAGTACCGAGGAGGCAGCTAATGAAAAACTGTTTTTT
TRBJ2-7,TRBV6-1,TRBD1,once,CASSSVGTAHYEQYF,TGTGCCAGCAGCAGCGTCGGGACAGCTCATTACGAGCAGTACTTC
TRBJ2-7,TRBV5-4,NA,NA,CASSSGGGSSYEQYF,TGTGCCAGCAGTTCCGGGGGCGGGAGCTCCTACGAGCAGTACTTC
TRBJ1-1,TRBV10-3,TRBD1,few,CAISERDRNTEAFF,TGTGCCATCAGTGAGAGGGACAGAAACACTGAAGCTTTCTTT
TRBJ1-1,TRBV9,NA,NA,CASSAGFFTEAFF,TGTGCCAGCAGCGCAGGGTTTTTCACTGAAGCTTTCTTT
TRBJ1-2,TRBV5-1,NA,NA,CASSLPFEGDGYTF,TGCGCCAGCAGCTTGCCCTTCGAGGGAGATGGCTACACCTTC
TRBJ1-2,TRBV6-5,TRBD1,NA,CASSFTWTGDGGYTF,TGTGCCAGCAGTTTTACCTGGACAGGGGATGGCGGCTACACCTTC
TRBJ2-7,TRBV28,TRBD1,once,CASIGTGPYEQYF,TGTGCCAGCATAGGGACAGGGCCCTACGAGCAGTACTTC
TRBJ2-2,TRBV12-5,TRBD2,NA,CASGLRRGYTGELFF,TGTGCTAGTGGTTTGAGGCGGGGGTACACCGGGGAGCTGTTTTTT
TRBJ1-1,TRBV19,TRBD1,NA,CASSPQGAMTEAFF,TGTGCCAGTAGTCCCCAGGGGGCTATGACTGAAGCTTTCTTT
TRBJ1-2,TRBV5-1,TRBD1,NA,CASSFPGQNYGYPF,TGCGCCAGCAGCTTCCCGGGACAGAACTATGGCTACCCCTTC
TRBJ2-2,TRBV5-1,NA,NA,CASSLGQGLDTGELFF,TGCGCCAGCAGCTTGGGACAGGGACTTGACACCGGGGAGCTGTTTTTT
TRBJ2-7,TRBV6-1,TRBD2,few,CASSLAGGGHEQYF,TGTGCCAGCAGTTTAGCGGGGGGTGGTCACGAGCAGTACTTC